This entry lists 30 T cell receptor beta chains sequenced from one sample in a study of blood T cell repertoires in COVID-19. Data came from immunoSEQ multiplex PCR; TCRdb stores just in-frame clones and leaves some out. The sample holds roughly 220,000 clones, roughly 84% seen once. Sequenced material: PBMCs or T cells enriched from blood (not recorded which). The receptors here all came from a woman aged 40 to 49 who had recovered from COVID-19.

V and J are TRBV9 and TRBJ1-2, with 10 bases identical to TRBD1. The CDR3 has 15 residues. CDR1 is SGDLS and CDR2 is YYNGEE in the germline V gene. The V and J ends lost 0 bases and 4 bases, in that order; junction bases with no gene match: 3. The chain's CDR3 is CASSVEGTGAYGYTF. The CDR3 DNA follows: TGTGCCAGCAGCGTAGAAGGGACAGGGGCCTATGGCTACACCTTC.

This chain connects TRBV15 to TRBJ2-7, with 15 bases lining up with TRBD2. The germline V gene has CDR1 LNHNV and CDR2 YYDKDF (reference sequence). The CDR3 extends over 16 amino acids. Losses at the gene ends were 5 bases for V and 6 bases for J; bases not matched to a gene: 8. The CDR3 DNA reads TGTGCCACCAGCTTCTGGACTAGCGGGAGGGCCTCCGAGCAGTACTTC. Protein sequence: CATSFWTSGRASEQYF.

CDR3 residues: CSVKAGGWETQYF. The CDR3 DNA reads TGCAGCGTTAAAGCGGGAGGCTGGGAGACCCAGTACTTC. The rearrangement joins TRBV29-1 to TRBJ2-5; TRBD2 agrees at 9 bases. V lost 5 bases to trimming and J lost 5 bases; unmatched junction nucleotides: 6. The V gene's germline CDR1 is SQVTM and CDR2 ANQGSEA. The CDR3 has 13 residues.

With regard to this clone: This may arise from a read error, as a much more abundant clone is one base away. This chain uses TRBV15 with TRBJ2-1, with D unclear. This CDR3 spans 14 amino acids. The germline CDR1 and CDR2 sequences are LNHNV and YYDKDF (reference sequence). Between the trimmed V and J ends, which lost 0 bases and 13 bases, there was a span of 16 bases. The CDR3 region has the DNA TGTGCCACCAGCAGAGAGAGGTCCTATTTCTATCAGTTCTTC. Its protein product is CATSRERSYFYQFF. The entire variable domain, with the rest obtained from reference TRBV15 and TRBJ2-1, is as follows: DAMVIQNPRYQVTQFGKPVTLSCSQTLNHNVMYWYQQKSSQAPKLLFHYYDKDFNNEADTPDNFQSRRPNTSFCFLDIRSPGLGDTAMYLCATSRERSYFYQFFGPGTRLTVL.

The chain links TRBV30 to TRBJ1-3; no firm D call. The V gene's germline CDR1 is GTSNPN and CDR2 SVGIG (reference sequence). The CDR3 runs to 14 residues. Trimming left V 4 bases short and J 0 bases short, with 10 bases between. Written as DNA, the CDR3 is TGTGCCTGGATGGGCCGAACCTCTGGAAACACCATATATTTT. It encodes CAWMGRTSGNTIYF.

V usage is TRBV6-5 and J usage is TRBJ1-1; no definite D call. In germline, CDR1 is MNHEY, CDR2 SVGAGI. The CDR3 is 13 residues long. Trimming took 2 bases from V and 3 from J, leaving 7 bases between them. CDR3 amino acids: CASSYEGYTEAFF. Here the CDR3 DNA reads TGTGCCAGCAGTTACGAGGGATACACTGAAGCTTTCTTT.

This clone was observed a handful of times. The chain has TRBV11-2 and TRBJ1-6; maybe TRBD1 (5 bases). Germline values: CDR1 SGHAT, CDR2 FQNNGV. The CDR3 totals 13 residues. Trimming stripped 3 bases from V and 7 bases from J, with 7 bases between. As DNA, the CDR3 is TGTGCCAGCAGCTTTACAGGCAATTCACCCCTCCACTTT. This encodes CASSFTGNSPLHF. Drawing the rest from reference TRBV11-2 and TRBJ1-6, the complete variable domain is EAGVAQSPRYKIIEKRQSVAFWCNPISGHATLYWYQQILGQGPKLLIQFQNNGVVDDSQLPKDRFSAERLKGVDSTLKIQPAKLEDSAVYLCASSFTGNSPLHFGNGTRLTVT.

V usage is TRBV27 and J usage is TRBJ2-7; no clear D. CDR1 is MNHEY, CDR2 SMNVEV, per germline (reference sequence). The CDR3 is made up of 11 amino acids. V was trimmed by 4 bases and J by 3 bases, leaving 4 bases between them. The chain's CDR3 is CASSSYYEQYF. The DNA of the CDR3 is TGTGCCAGCAGTTCCTACTACGAGCAGTACTTC.

The chain couples TRBV6-2 or TRBV6-3 to TRBJ2-2, with D maybe TRBD2 (6 bases). This CDR3 spans 16 amino acids. The V and J ends lost 2 bases and 5 bases respectively, with 15 bases between them. The germline CDR1 and CDR2 sequences are MNHEY and SVGEGT. Written as DNA, the CDR3 is TGTGCCAGCAGTTACAGGGCACTCGGAGGGACCGGGGAGCTGTTTTTT. Protein: CASSYRALGGTGELFF.

The chain combines TRBV24-1 with TRBJ2-1; 10 nucleotides agree with TRBD2. The CDR3 is 16 amino acids. V lost 5 bases to trimming and J lost 3 bases; unmatched junction nucleotides: 6. Looked up from germline, CDR1 is KGHDR and CDR2 is SFDVKD. Written as DNA, the CDR3 is TGTGCCACCAGTGCGGCTAGCGGGAGACTCTACAATGAGCAGTTCTTC. As protein: CATSAASGRLYNEQFF.

This clone occurred once. This chain joins TRBV4-2 and TRBJ2-3; tentative D call: TRBD2 (6 bases). Per germline, CDR1 LGHNA and CDR2 YNFKEQ. V lost 2 bases, J lost 2 bases, and 14 bases lay in between. The length of the CDR3 is 16 residues. CDR3 nucleotides: TGTGCCAGCAGCCAACTCACGGGAGAGACCACAGATACGCAGTATTTT. Translating it yields CASSQLTGETTDTQYF.

The genes are TRBV18 and TRBJ2-7, with a possible D match to TRBD2 (6 bases). CDR1 and CDR2 from the germline V gene are KGHSH and LQKENI. This CDR3 region has 13 residues. The V end lost 3 bases, the J end lost 4 bases, and 10 bases lay between the germline ends. The CDR3 loop is CASSPGTPYEQYF. The CDR3 coding sequence is TGTGCCAGCTCACCTGGGACTCCTTACGAGCAGTACTTC.

The rearrangement links TRBV27 to TRBJ1-6; a weak D match, TRBD1 (6 bases). V lost 5 bases, J lost 8 bases, and 16 bases lay in between. The CDR3 extends over 15 amino acids. Germline V gene data show CDR1 as MNHEY and CDR2 as SMNVEV (reference sequence). As DNA, the CDR3 is TGTGCCAGCAGTCCCCGACAGGCCTTGGATTCACCCCTCCACTTT. This codes for CASSPRQALDSPLHF.

This chain links TRBV18 with TRBJ2-1; tentatively, D is TRBD2 (6 bases). V was shortened by 3 bases and J by 8 bases, with 11 bases between the two germline ends. The CDR3 is 13 amino acids. The germline gives CDR1 KGHSH, CDR2 LQKENI. CDR3 loop: CASSPAGSDEQFF. CDR3 in DNA: TGTGCCAGCTCACCCGCGGGGTCCGATGAGCAGTTCTTC.

Details on this clone: Other DNA sequences in the same sample also yield this CDR3. DNA of the CDR3: TGTGCCAGCAGTGACTCGTCGGGAGGTCGGGATACGCAGTATTTT. The encoded protein is CASSDSSGGRDTQYF. This chain links TRBV6-4 with TRBJ2-3; the match to TRBD2 covers 7 bases. The CDR3 sequence is 15 residues long. Looked up from germline, CDR1 is MRHNA and CDR2 is SNTAGT. The V and J ends lost 0 bases and 6 bases, in that order; junction bases with no gene match: 6.

The rearrangement links TRBV9 to TRBJ2-3; TRBD2 matches at 8 bases. The CDR3 has 16 amino acids. CDR1 is SGDLS and CDR2 is YYNGEE in the germline V gene. After removal of 4 bases from V and 1 base from J, the junction contained 8 bases not matched to a gene. CDR3 residues: CASSPRAGDGTDTQYF. Here the CDR3 DNA reads TGTGCCAGCAGCCCGAGAGCGGGAGATGGCACAGATACGCAGTATTTT.

This clone was seen once. The V and J genes are TRBV30 and TRBJ1-2; D may be TRBD1 (5 bases). CDR3 length: 15 residues. Looked up from germline, CDR1 is GTSNPN and CDR2 is SVGIG (reference sequence). The V and J ends lost 0 bases and 8 bases respectively, with 19 bases between them. The CDR3 bases are TGTGCCTGGAGTGTCCTGGCGGGGGGTCCTATGGGCTACACCTTC. Its translation is CAWSVLAGGPMGYTF.

This clone has only one observation. The chain combines TRBV5-1 with TRBJ1-1, with 11 nucleotides matching TRBD1. The CDR3 has 15 residues. J gave up 1 base and V 4 bases, and 3 bases lay outside the gene matches. The V gene's germline CDR1 is SGHRS and CDR2 YFSETQ. The CDR3 loop is CASSTGQGANTEAFF. Written as DNA, the CDR3 is TGCGCCAGCAGCACCGGACAGGGGGCGAACACTGAAGCTTTCTTT.

This chain links TRBV6-5 with TRBJ1-1; the D is unclear. V was pared by 2 bases and J by 1 base, with 8 bases between. Germline CDR1 is MNHEY and CDR2 is SVGAGI. The CDR3 covers 14 residues. The CDR3 region has the DNA TGTGCCAGCAGTTACACTCCAGGGAACACTGAAGCTTTCTTT. Amino acids: CASSYTPGNTEAFF.

V gene TRBV27 combines with J gene TRBJ2-5; 7 bases are shared with TRBD1. In germline, CDR1 is MNHEY, CDR2 SMNVEV (reference sequence). Unmatched junction bases numbered 3, after V lost 6 bases and J lost 2 bases. The CDR3 contains 13 residues. CDR3 residues: CASRGTAQETQYF. The CDR3 nucleotides read TGTGCCAGCAGGGGGACAGCTCAAGAGACCCAGTACTTC.

This rearrangement joins TRBV5-1 to TRBJ2-6; the D gene is possibly TRBD1 (6 bases). Germline CDR1 is SGHRS and CDR2 is YFSETQ. V lost 3 bases and J 0 bases, leaving 19 bases between the germline ends. The CDR3 consists of 19 residues. CDR3 region: CASSSYPPGQGSGANVLTF. The CDR3 bases are TGCGCCAGCAGCTCCTATCCCCCGGGACAAGGCTCTGGGGCCAACGTCCTGACTTTC.

The sample holds a few counts of this clone. The chain has TRBV12-3 or TRBV12-4 and TRBJ1-1; D possibly corresponds to TRBD1 (5 bases). V lost 5 bases, J lost 7 bases, and 8 bases lay in between. The length of the CDR3 is 11 residues. CDR3 DNA sequence: TGTGCCAGCAGTCGGGGGGTTGAAGCTTTCTTT. This codes for CASSRGVEAFF.

The CDR3 bases are TGTGCCAGCAGCGATAGCGGGAGTTCAGATACGCAGTATTTT. Translation: CASSDSGSSDTQYF. The chain carries TRBV9 and TRBJ2-3; 9 bases align to TRBD2. Germline loops: CDR1 SGDLS, CDR2 YYNGEE. The CDR3 extends over 14 amino acids. V lost 3 bases and J lost 4; bases outside the gene matches: 3.

This sequence joins TRBV28 and TRBJ2-7; a weak D match, TRBD2 (6 bases). Germline lookup yields CDR1 MDHEN and CDR2 SYDVKM. CDR3 size: 14 residues. The V and J ends lost 3 bases and 3 bases respectively, with 12 bases between them. CDR3 nucleotide sequence: TGTGCCAGCAGTTTGGCCCTAGCGAGCTACGAGCAGTACTTC. Translated: CASSLALASYEQYF.

V usage is TRBV11-2 and J usage is TRBJ1-4, with D possibly TRBD1 on 6 matching bases. The CDR3 covers 16 residues. Trimming shortened V by 1 base and J by 3 bases, and 12 bases separated the two germline ends. Germline V gene data show CDR1 as SGHAT and CDR2 as FQNNGV. CDR3 protein: CASSLATGFSNEKLFF. Written as DNA, the CDR3 is TGTGCCAGCAGCTTAGCCACAGGGTTTTCTAATGAAAAACTGTTTTTT.

The genes are TRBV7-2 and TRBJ1-2; the D gene is possibly TRBD1 (6 bases). This CDR3 contains 14 residues. In germline, CDR1 is SGHTA, CDR2 FQGNSA. The ends were cut back, 6 bases at V and 1 base at J, with 12 bases in the middle. The DNA of the CDR3 is TGTGCCAGCAGTGCTACAGGGAATAACTATGGCTACACCTTC. Translated: CASSATGNNYGYTF.

This chain connects TRBV11-2 to TRBJ2-7; 7 nucleotides align to TRBD1. After removal of 4 bases from V and 5 bases from J, the junction contained 5 bases not matched to a gene. Per germline, CDR1 SGHAT and CDR2 FQNNGV. The CDR3 is made up of 13 amino acids. The CDR3 region has the DNA TGTGCCAGCAGCTCGACAGGGTGGGACGAGCAGTACGTC. Translating gives CASSSTGWDEQYV.

This chain connects TRBV9 to TRBJ1-6; D ambiguous. This CDR3 spans 14 amino acids. V shed 4 bases and J shed 6 bases, with 11 bases lying between them. Looked up from germline, CDR1 is SGDLS and CDR2 is YYNGEE. The CDR3 DNA reads TGTGCCAGCAGCCCCTCGAGGGTTAATTCACCCCTCCACTTT. Protein product: CASSPSRVNSPLHF.

The chain has TRBV9 and TRBJ2-3; the match to TRBD2 covers 7 bases. Germline values: CDR1 SGDLS, CDR2 YYNGEE. The CDR3 length is 15 residues. The junction had 9 bases not matched to a gene; V was cut back by 6 bases and J by 2 bases. The CDR3 nucleotides read TGTGCCAGCACCCCTGGCGGGAGCCCCACAGATACGCAGTATTTT. Its protein product is CASTPGGSPTDTQYF.

The rearrangement uses TRBV6-2 or TRBV6-3 and TRBJ2-1, with TRBD2 identical over 8 bases. The CDR3 consists of 17 residues. Unmatched junction bases numbered 6, after V lost 2 bases and J lost 0 bases. The germline V gene encodes CDR1 MNHEY and CDR2 SVGEGT. The CDR3 DNA is TGTGCCAGCAGTTACACTAGCGGAAGACCCTCCTACAATGAGCAGTTCTTC. Translated: CASSYTSGRPSYNEQFF.